These T cell receptor beta chains were read from a single sample in a study of CD8 T cells in Susac syndrome. TCRdb used MiXCR to reprocess the immunoSEQ multiplex PCR reads, holding one entry per CDR3 protein. The table lists about 130,000 distinct CDR3 sequences, around 75% of them singletons, with roughly 0.48% in the top ten. Sequenced: CD8+ T cells from PBMCs. The origin of the receptors is a human donor with multiple sclerosis. CDR3s include the opening cysteine and the closing phenylalanine or tryptophan. The D gene is left open where the match is weak. Rows give clone size only sometimes, using once, few, many, or a class for an expanded clone.

J | size | V | D | CDR3 | DNA
TRBJ2-2 | few | TRBV4-3 | TRBD2 | CASSPWEGAGELFF | TGCGCCAGCAGCCCCTGGGAGGGTGCCGGGGAGCTGTTTTTT
TRBJ2-3 | NA | TRBV28 | NA | CASSSSGTWGTDTQYF | TGTGCCAGCAGTTCCTCCGGGACATGGGGCACAGATACGCAGTATTTT
TRBJ1-1 | NA | TRBV27 | TRBD1 | CASSFRTGGEAFF | TGTGCCAGCAGTTTCCGGACAGGGGGTGAAGCTTTCTTT
TRBJ2-3 | NA | TRBV12-3/TRBV12-4 | NA | CASSFIGRGGDTQYF | TGTGCCAGCAGTTTTATTGGCAGGGGGGGAGATACGCAGTATTTT
TRBJ2-3 | NA | TRBV7-9 | TRBD2 | CASSSGLAGGRKGTQYF | TGTGCCAGCAGCTCCGGTTTAGCGGGAGGACGGAAGGGTACGCAGTATTTT
TRBJ1-4 | once | TRBV13 | TRBD1 | CASSFTGGAGEKLFF | TGTGCCAGCAGCTTTACAGGGGGCGCGGGTGAAAAACTGTTTTTT
TRBJ2-6 | NA | TRBV11-1 | NA | CASSREIHHLGPSGANVLTF | TGTGCCAGCAGCCGGGAAATTCACCACTTGGGGCCGTCTGGGGCCAACGTCCTGACTTTC
TRBJ2-1 | NA | TRBV19 | NA | CASSARVDEQFF | TGTGCCAGTAGTGCCCGAGTGGATGAGCAGTTCTTC
TRBJ1-1 | NA | TRBV30 | NA | CAWSVGRTTEAFF | TGTGCCTGGAGTGTAGGTCGGACTACTGAAGCTTTCTTT
TRBJ1-1 | NA | TRBV7-9 | NA | CASSPAGDTEAFF | TGTGCCAGCAGCCCGGCGGGGGACACTGAAGCTTTCTTT
TRBJ1-1 | once | TRBV2 | NA | CASSAPLNTEAFF | TGTGCCAGCAGTGCCCCGTTGAACACTGAAGCTTTCTTT
TRBJ1-2 | once | TRBV5-6 | NA | CASSDGRSYGYTF | TGTGCCAGCTCGGACGGAAGAAGCTATGGCTACACCTTC
TRBJ2-2 | NA | TRBV11-3 | TRBD2 | CASSHSGRATGELFF | TGTGCCAGCAGCCATAGCGGGAGGGCCACCGGGGAGCTGTTTTTT
TRBJ2-7 | NA | TRBV4-1 | TRBD2 | CASSQTVAGGRLSYEQYF | TGCGCCAGCAGCCAAACTGTAGCGGGGGGAAGGTTGTCCTACGAGCAGTACTTC
TRBJ1-1 | NA | TRBV5-1 | NA | CASSLVPDANTEAFF | TGCGCCAGCAGCTTGGTGCCAGACGCGAACACTGAAGCTTTCTTT
TRBJ2-6 | once | TRBV27 | NA | CASSLSIRSGANVLTF | TGTGCCAGCAGTTTATCGATACGGTCTGGGGCCAACGTCCTGACTTTC
TRBJ2-1 | NA | TRBV15 | NA | CATSGERSARHEQFF | TGTGCCACCAGCGGGGAGCGGTCTGCACGTCATGAGCAGTTCTTC
TRBJ2-3 | few | TRBV4-1 | TRBD2 | CASSRGGAIDTQYF | TGCGCCAGCAGCCGCGGGGGGGCAATAGATACGCAGTATTTT
TRBJ1-1 | NA | TRBV7-9 | NA | CASSLEGNGGTEAFF | TGTGCCAGCAGCTTAGAGGGTAACGGGGGCACTGAAGCTTTCTTT
TRBJ2-1 | NA | TRBV5-5 | NA | CASSLDYPNEQFF | TGTGCCAGCAGCTTGGACTACCCCAATGAGCAGTTCTTC
TRBJ1-1 | NA | TRBV5-1 | NA | CASSPGRRITEAFF | TGCGCCAGCAGCCCGGGTCGTCGGATCACTGAAGCTTTCTTT
TRBJ1-1 | once | TRBV11-2 | TRBD1 | CASSSPGQGATEAFF | TGTGCCAGCAGCTCACCGGGACAGGGAGCCACTGAAGCTTTCTTT
TRBJ2-6 | few | TRBV7-9 | NA | CASSLTGANVLTF | TGTGCCAGCAGTTTAACTGGGGCCAACGTCCTGACTTTC
TRBJ2-2 | NA | TRBV11-2 | TRBD1 | CASSPGTGGNGELFF | TGTGCCAGCAGCCCAGGGACAGGCGGGAACGGGGAGCTGTTTTTT
TRBJ1-2 | NA | TRBV7-2 | NA | CASSPRGDYGYTF | TGTGCCAGCAGCCCCCGAGGGGACTATGGCTACACCTTC
TRBJ2-1 | NA | TRBV19 | TRBD2 | CATSSGSLYNEQFF | TGTGCCACATCTAGCGGGAGTTTGTACAATGAGCAGTTCTTC
TRBJ2-7 | NA | TRBV30 | TRBD1 | CASTQTGPGEQYF | TGTGCCTCCACCCAGACAGGGCCCGGGGAGCAGTACTTC
TRBJ2-5 | NA | TRBV30 | NA | CAWITELGTQYF | TGTGCCTGGATAACAGAGTTAGGGACCCAGTACTTC
TRBJ1-5 | few | TRBV5-6 | TRBD1 | CASSLGWDRGDQPQHF | TGTGCCAGCAGCTTGGGATGGGACAGGGGTGATCAGCCCCAGCATTTT
TRBJ1-1 | once | TRBV15 | NA | CATSRDMGANTEAFF | TGTGCCACCAGCAGAGATATGGGGGCGAACACTGAAGCTTTCTTT
TRBJ2-7 | once | TRBV9 | NA | CASSVDPPGGGDISYEQYF | TGTGCCAGCAGCGTAGATCCCCCCGGAGGGGGAGACATCTCCTACGAGCAGTACTTC
TRBJ1-1 | NA | TRBV6-5 | NA | CASSYRGPGEVFF | TGTGCCAGCAGTTACCGAGGTCCAGGGGAAGTATTCTTT
TRBJ2-7 | NA | TRBV5-5 | NA | CASSLGLPAYEQYF | TGTGCCAGCAGCTTGGGACTACCGGCCTACGAGCAGTACTTC
TRBJ2-1 | NA | TRBV3-1 | NA | CASSQPGQILKNEQFF | TGTGCCAGCAGCCAACCAGGACAAATTCTTAAAAATGAGCAGTTCTTC
TRBJ2-5 | NA | TRBV12-3/TRBV12-4 | NA | CASSSGTGETQYF | TGTGCCAGCAGCTCCGGGACGGGAGAGACCCAGTACTTC
TRBJ2-1 | NA | TRBV27 | TRBD1 | CASRIQGQPGSEQFF | TGTGCCAGCAGGATACAGGGGCAACCGGGGAGTGAGCAGTTCTTC
TRBJ1-4 | NA | TRBV13 | NA | CASSLAAASHEKLFF | TGTGCCAGCAGCTTAGCGGCAGCTTCCCATGAAAAACTGTTTTTT
TRBJ2-2 | NA | TRBV20-1 | NA | CSAHSRESTGELFF | TGCAGTGCTCACAGCCGGGAGAGCACCGGGGAGCTGTTTTTT
TRBJ1-1 | NA | TRBV19 | NA | CASSTGGPNEAFF | TGTGCCAGTAGTACGGGGGGTCCTAATGAAGCTTTCTTT